Presented here are 16 T cell receptor beta chains from one specimen sequenced in a study of T cell responses to AZD1222 COVID-19 vaccine. Generated by immunoSEQ multiplex PCR, the TCRdb table keeps only in-frame clones and is missing some. The data contain roughly 190,000 clones, approximately 92% of them seen just once; the ten biggest clones take up 1% to 1.5%. Sequencing was performed on peripheral blood, taken on day 0 of AZD1222 vaccination. Every receptor here comes from an adult in good health.

CDR3 loop: CASSLQVNYGYTF. The CDR3 bases are TGTGCCAGCAGCTTACAGGTTAACTATGGCTACACCTTC. This rearrangement joins TRBV5-4 to TRBJ1-2; a possible D gene is TRBD1 (5 bases). V was trimmed by 2 bases and J by 1 base, leaving 6 bases between them. CDR3 length: 13 amino acids. Germline CDR1 and CDR2: SGHNT and YYREEE (reference sequence).

J is TRBJ1-1 and V is TRBV7-8, with D maybe TRBD1 (6 bases). The CDR3 is 14 amino acids. The germline V gene has CDR1 SGHVS and CDR2 FQNEAQ. V was pared by 5 bases and J by 0 bases, with 10 bases between. The CDR3 is CASSRQALNTEAFF. CDR3 DNA sequence: TGTGCCAGCAGCCGACAGGCGTTGAACACTGAAGCTTTCTTT.

The chain joins TRBV5-4 to TRBJ2-1, with 9 bases that match TRBD1. The CDR3 runs 16 residues. Germline CDR1 is SGHNT and CDR2 is YYREEE (reference sequence). Trimming cost V 4 bases and J 7 bases; bases outside gene matches: 12. The CDR3 spells CASSPRQGEFQNEQFF. CDR3 sequence (DNA): TGTGCCAGCAGCCCAAGACAGGGGGAGTTCCAGAATGAGCAGTTCTTC.

The V call is TRBV7-9, the J call TRBJ1-2; D is ambiguous. Germline V gives CDR1 SEHNR, CDR2 FQNEAQ (reference sequence). The length of the CDR3 is 17 residues. V was cut by 2 bases and J by 3 bases, with 19 bases left in between. CDR3 amino acids: CASSLPQRELGYYGYTF. In DNA form, the CDR3 reads TGTGCCAGCAGCTTACCCCAGAGGGAGCTAGGATACTATGGCTACACCTTC.

This sequence joins TRBV5-4 and TRBJ1-2; maybe TRBD1 (5 bases). This CDR3 is built from 16 residues. Trimming took 4 bases from V and 8 from J, leaving 24 bases between them. Germline V gene sequence: CDR1 SGHNT, CDR2 YYREEE (reference sequence). The CDR3 DNA follows: TGTGCCAGCAGCCGACCCGGGACCTCTTACGGGGGGGGCTACACCTTC. Translation: CASSRPGTSYGGGYTF. Filled out from reference TRBV5-4 and TRBJ1-2, the complete variable domain reads ETGVTQSPTHLIKTRGQQVTLRCSSQSGHNTVSWYQQALGQGPQFIFQYYREEENGRGNFPPRFSGLQFPNYSSELNVNALELDDSALYLCASSRPGTSYGGGYTFGSGTRLTVV.

This clone is a singleton in its sample. The gene calls are TRBV29-1 and TRBJ1-4; D remains ambiguous. Germline assignment: CDR1 SQVTM and CDR2 ANQGSEA. Between the trimmed V and J ends, which lost 3 bases and 0 bases, there was a span of 11 bases. The CDR3 runs 15 residues. For the CDR3, the DNA is TGCAGCGTTGATGTCCTGCCAGCAACTAATGAAAAACTGTTTTTT. Translating it yields CSVDVLPATNEKLFF. Based on the CDR3 plus reference TRBV29-1 and TRBJ1-4, the full variable domain is SAVISQKPSRDICQRGTSLTIQCQVDSQVTMMFWYRQQPGQSLTLIATANQGSEATYESGFVIDKFPISRPNLTFSTLTVSNMSPEDSSIYLCSVDVLPATNEKLFFGSGTQLSVL.

This chain connects TRBV5-4 to TRBJ1-6, with D uncertain. CDR1 and CDR2 (germline): SGHNT, YYREEE (reference sequence). Trimming removed 1 base at V and 3 bases at J, with 8 bases between. The CDR3 contains 15 residues. The CDR3, as DNA: TGTGCCAGCAGCTTGATGGGTAGCTATAATTCACCCCTCCACTTT. Protein: CASSLMGSYNSPLHF.

This sequence joins TRBV5-4 and TRBJ1-1; D is unclear. Germline-derived CDR1 and CDR2 are SGHNT and YYREEE (reference sequence). The germline V and J ends were trimmed by 8 bases and 4 bases, with 12 bases remaining between them. This CDR3 has 12 amino acids. This chain's CDR3 is CASGLTLTEAFF. The CDR3 DNA sequence: TGTGCCAGTGGACTGACCCTCACTGAAGCTTTCTTT. Together with reference TRBV5-4 and TRBJ1-1, the CDR3 gives the full variable domain: ETGVTQSPTHLIKTRGQQVTLRCSSQSGHNTVSWYQQALGQGPQFIFQYYREEENGRGNFPPRFSGLQFPNYSSELNVNALELDDSALYLCASGLTLTEAFFGQGTRLTVV.

The V call is TRBV7-2, the J call TRBJ1-1; D remains ambiguous. The CDR3 has 13 residues. Germline lookup yields CDR1 SGHTA and CDR2 FQGNSA. Trimming took off 6 bases at V and 3 bases at J, with 11 bases between the two ends. The DNA for the CDR3 is TGTGCCAGCAGGGCCTCGGGATACACTGAAGCTTTCTTT. This sequence encodes CASRASGYTEAFF.

The rearrangement joins TRBV10-1 to TRBJ1-1; TRBD1 is a possible D gene (5 bases). The germline V gene encodes CDR1 WNHNN and CDR2 SYGVQD (reference sequence). The CDR3 has 15 amino acids. Trimming cost V 0 bases and J 7 bases, with 15 bases left between them. The CDR3 is CASSESRGRPFEAFF. Written as DNA, the CDR3 is TGCGCCAGCAGTGAGTCTCGGGGCCGCCCCTTTGAAGCTTTCTTT.

CDR3 sequence reads: CSVRTAGELFF. Here the CDR3 DNA reads TGCAGCGTGAGGACGGCCGGGGAGCTGTTTTTT. The chain combines TRBV29-1 with TRBJ2-2; D not resolved. V was trimmed by 6 bases and J by 6 bases, leaving 8 bases between them. The CDR3 consists of 11 residues. Germline CDR1 and CDR2: SQVTM and ANQGSEA.

The chain couples TRBV28 to TRBJ2-3, with D perhaps being TRBD1 or TRBD2 (6 bases each). Per the germline V gene, CDR1 is MDHEN and CDR2 is SYDVKM. There are 15 residues in the CDR3. V lost 5 bases to trimming and J lost 5 bases, with 17 bases between them. The CDR3: CASSRSGGPRDTQYF. CDR3 DNA: TGTGCCAGCAGTCGTAGTGGGGGGCCGAGAGATACGCAGTATTTT.

This chain connects TRBV19 to TRBJ2-1; D remains unclear. There are 14 residues in the CDR3. The V and J ends lost 3 bases and 5 bases respectively, with 11 bases between them. The germline gives CDR1 LNHDA, CDR2 SQIVND (reference sequence). The CDR3 here is CASSIFARHNEQFF. CDR3 sequence (DNA): TGTGCCAGTAGTATCTTCGCAAGACACAATGAGCAGTTCTTC.

This chain uses TRBV4-2 with TRBJ1-5; 7 nucleotides match TRBD1. There are 15 residues in the CDR3. V shed 5 bases, J shed 2 bases, and the junction held 6 bases outside the gene matches. Germline V lookup: CDR1 LGHNA, CDR2 YNFKEQ. The CDR3 DNA reads TGTGCCAGCAGCACTTCGACAGGGCGCAATCAGCCCCAGCATTTT. Protein: CASSTSTGRNQPQHF.

V usage is TRBV4-1 and J usage is TRBJ2-3, with 14 bases that match TRBD2. Germline CDR1 reads MGHRA; CDR2 reads YSYEKL. The CDR3 spans 17 residues. The V segment lost 4 bases and the J segment 3 bases; nucleotides outside the gene matches: 6. The CDR3 region has the DNA TGCGCCAGCAGCCGCCTAGGGACTAGCGGGGGTACAGATACGCAGTATTTT. Translated: CASSRLGTSGGTDTQYF.

The genes are TRBV12-5 and TRBJ2-3, with TRBD2 matching 11 bases. In germline, CDR1 is LGHNT, CDR2 FRNRAP. Trimming removed 7 bases from V and 1 base from J; junction bases left unmatched: 7. The CDR3 has 16 amino acids. The CDR3 region is CASASPLAGGTDTQYF. The CDR3 DNA sequence: TGTGCTAGTGCCTCTCCACTAGCGGGGGGCACAGATACGCAGTATTTT.